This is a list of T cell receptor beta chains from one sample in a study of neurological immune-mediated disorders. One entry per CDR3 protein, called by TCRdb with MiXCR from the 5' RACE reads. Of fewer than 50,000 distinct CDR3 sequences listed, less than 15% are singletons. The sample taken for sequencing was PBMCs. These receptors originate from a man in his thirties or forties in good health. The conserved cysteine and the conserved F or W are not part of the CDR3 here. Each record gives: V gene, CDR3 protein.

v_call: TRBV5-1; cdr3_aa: ASSWAGFGSDEQF
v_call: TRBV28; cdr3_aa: ASSDVQGWQETQY
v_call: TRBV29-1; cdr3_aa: SVGKGAYSGANVLT
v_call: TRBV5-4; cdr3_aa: ASSSGFSGRFGDEQF
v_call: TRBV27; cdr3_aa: ASSPTIVSNQPQH
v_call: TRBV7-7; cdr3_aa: ASSPHGASGTGELF
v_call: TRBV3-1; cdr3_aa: ASSARVTHEQY
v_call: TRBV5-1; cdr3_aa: ASSLGQGNVEAF
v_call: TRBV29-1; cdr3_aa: STLTGLNTEAF
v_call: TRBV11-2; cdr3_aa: ASSPPRTSKETQY
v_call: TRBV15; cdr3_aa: ATSRAGYSETQY
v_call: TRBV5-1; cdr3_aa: ASSEQNTNYGYT
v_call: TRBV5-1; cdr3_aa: ASSVLAGAGYNEQF
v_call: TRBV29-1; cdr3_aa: SVGKLDTEAF
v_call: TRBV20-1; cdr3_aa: SASPAGARTDTQY